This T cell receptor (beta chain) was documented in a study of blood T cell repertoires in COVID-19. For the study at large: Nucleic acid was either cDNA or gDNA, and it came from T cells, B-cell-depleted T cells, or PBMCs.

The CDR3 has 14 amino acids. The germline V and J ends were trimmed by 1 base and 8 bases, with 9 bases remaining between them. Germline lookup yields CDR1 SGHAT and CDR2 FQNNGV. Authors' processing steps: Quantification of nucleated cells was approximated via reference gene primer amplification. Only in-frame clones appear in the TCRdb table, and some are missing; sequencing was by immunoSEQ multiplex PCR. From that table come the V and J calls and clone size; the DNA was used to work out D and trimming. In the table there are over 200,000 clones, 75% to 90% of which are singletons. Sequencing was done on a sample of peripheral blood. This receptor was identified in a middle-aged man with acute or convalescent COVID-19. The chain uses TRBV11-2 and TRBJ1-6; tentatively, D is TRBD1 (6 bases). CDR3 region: CASSLAQGDSPLHF. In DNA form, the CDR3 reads TGTGCCAGCAGCTTAGCACAGGGAGATTCACCCCTCCACTTT.